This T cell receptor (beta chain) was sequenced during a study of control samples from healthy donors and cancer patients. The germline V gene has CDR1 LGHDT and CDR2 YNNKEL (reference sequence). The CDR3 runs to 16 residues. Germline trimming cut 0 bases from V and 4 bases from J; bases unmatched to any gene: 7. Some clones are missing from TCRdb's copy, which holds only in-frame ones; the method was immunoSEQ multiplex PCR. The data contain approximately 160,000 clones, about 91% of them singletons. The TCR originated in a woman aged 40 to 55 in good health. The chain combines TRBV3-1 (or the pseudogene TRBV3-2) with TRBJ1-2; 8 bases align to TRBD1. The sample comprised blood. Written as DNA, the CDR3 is TGTGCCAGCAGCCAAGAGATCCGACAGGGGACCTATGGCTACACCTTC. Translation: CASSQEIRQGTYGYTF.